A single sample gave rise to the 9 T cell receptor beta chains below, sequenced in a study of Graves' ophthalmopathy and Graves' hyperthyroidism. From RNA, the CDR3 regions of TCR beta chains were amplified and sequenced. In the first round, RT-PCR was carried out with HTBI primers, and a multiplex PCR formed the second round. Each CDR3 protein gets one entry after TCRdb re-called the multiplex PCR reads with MiXCR. Among approximately 540,000 distinct CDR3 sequences, approximately 37% were seen once, and the ten largest hold around 4%. Sequences were obtained from peripheral blood or thyroid tissue (not recorded which). These receptors all stem from an adult man with Graves' hyperthyroidism.

In this sample, this clonotype turned up many times. The gene calls are TRBV2 and TRBJ1-3; no clear D gene. The CDR3 length is 14 residues. Per the germline V gene, CDR1 is SNHLY and CDR2 is FYNNEI. Between the trimmed V and J ends, which lost 2 bases and 0 bases, there was a span of 5 bases. In DNA, the CDR3 is TGTGCCAGCAGTGAATTAAGCTCTGGAAACACCATATATTTT. The encoded protein is CASSELSSGNTIYF.

V usage is TRBV25-1 and J usage is TRBJ2-7, with D perhaps TRBD1 or TRBD2 (6 bases each). V lost 5 bases to trimming and J lost 3 bases, with 17 bases between them. The CDR3 runs 15 residues. Germline V gene sequence: CDR1 MGHDK, CDR2 SYGVNS. The CDR3: CASSPRGQVIYEQYF. The CDR3 DNA follows: TGTGCCAGCAGTCCCCGGGGGCAAGTGATCTACGAGCAGTACTTC.

On this clonotype itself: Germline is not matched at one junction end, which may reflect a read error. The chain is built from TRBV5-6 and TRBJ2-5; TRBD1 matches at 10 bases. CDR3 length equals 15 residues. CDR1 SGHDT and CDR2 YYEEEE come from the germline V gene. CDR3: CASSLGGQGSETRYF. In DNA form, the CDR3 reads TGTGCCAGCAGCTTAGGGGGACAGGGGTCGGAGACCCGGTACTTC.

The sample holds many counts of this clonotype. The V gene is TRBV4-1, the J gene TRBJ1-2, with D possibly TRBD1 on 6 matching bases. The CDR3 spans 13 residues. Deletions cut 5 bases from V and 4 bases from J, with 11 bases between. The germline CDR1 and CDR2 sequences are MGHRA and YSYEKL. The CDR3 DNA is TGCGCCAGCAGCTGGACAGTAACCTATGGCTACACCTTC. Translation: CASSWTVTYGYTF.

A single count supports this clonotype. This sequence joins TRBV20-1 and TRBJ2-5, with 7 bases that match TRBD1. The CDR3 sequence is 16 residues long. J lost 5 bases, V lost 3 bases, and 15 bases had no gene match. Germline V lookup: CDR1 DFQATT, CDR2 SNEGSKA (reference sequence). The CDR3 is CSARTQPQGLGETQYF. The CDR3 bases are TGCAGTGCTAGGACCCAGCCACAGGGGTTAGGGGAGACCCAGTACTTC.

A word on this clonotype: A much larger clone differs by one base, so this may be a read error. This is likely a read error, given that the CDR3 carries no conserved phenylalanine or tryptophan at its end. V is TRBV7-2 and J is TRBJ2-7; tentative D call: TRBD2 (6 bases). This CDR3 is 15 amino acids long. The germline V and J ends were trimmed by 1 base and 6 bases, with 16 bases remaining between them. CDR1 is SGHTA, CDR2 FQGNSA, per germline. The CDR3 here is CASSLGGLAAPEQYY. The DNA of the CDR3 is TGTGCCAGCAGCTTAGGGGGTTTAGCGGCACCCGAGCAGTACTAC.

This rearrangement joins TRBV7-2 to TRBJ1-1; no reliable D call. Germline V lookup: CDR1 SGHTA, CDR2 FQGNSA. Trimming left V 4 bases short and J 10 bases short, with 13 bases between. The CDR3 length is 12 residues. CDR3 bases: TGTGCCAGCAGCTGGGGAGGCGACCGAGCTTTCTTT. This gives the protein CASSWGGDRAFF.

In DNA form, the CDR3 reads TGTGCCATCAGTGGGGGAGACAGGGCGGCCACTGAAGCTTTCTTT. The encoded protein is CAISGGDRAATEAFF. The rearrangement links TRBV10-3 to TRBJ1-1, with 7 nucleotides matching TRBD1. This CDR3 is built from 15 residues. With V trimmed by 4 bases and J by 4 bases, 9 bases remained unmatched. The germline V gene encodes CDR1 ENHRY and CDR2 SYGVKD.

This clonotype was found many times. The gene calls are TRBV10-2 and TRBJ2-5; 8 positions match TRBD2. The length of the CDR3 is 13 residues. Trimming took 8 bases from V and 5 from J; bases not matched to a gene: 7. Germline values: CDR1 WSHSY, CDR2 SAAADI. CDR3 nucleotide sequence: TGCGCCAGCGGGGGCGGGGGGCCGGAGACCCAGTACTTC. Translated, it gives CASGGGGPETQYF.